One and the same sample provided the 17 T cell receptor beta chains below, sequenced in a study of Ad26.COV2.S vaccination and SARS-CoV-2 variants. Generated by immunoSEQ multiplex PCR, the TCRdb table keeps only in-frame clones and is missing some. The sample consists of roughly 380,000 clones, approximately 87% of them appearing once. Noted treatment: over 15 received Ad26.COV2.S at low or high dose, single or two shots; about 5 received placebo; per-sample allocation not given. On day 63 after the first injection, vaccine and placebo recipients gave samples. The sequenced sample was peripheral blood, obtained in a trial of Ad26.COV2.S vaccine versus placebo. The receptors here all came from a person aged 18-60 years who received the Ad26.COV2.S COVID-19 vaccine or a placebo.

The V gene is TRBV30, the J gene TRBJ2-2, with TRBD2 matching 13 bases. The length of the CDR3 is 17 residues. Germline CDR1 is GTSNPN and CDR2 is SVGIG (reference sequence). After removal of 2 bases from V and 3 bases from J, the junction contained 6 bases not matched to a gene. The CDR3 is CAWSPGLAGAYTGELFF. CDR3 nucleotides: TGTGCCTGGAGTCCTGGACTAGCGGGGGCCTACACCGGGGAGCTGTTTTTT.

The genes are TRBV25-1 and TRBJ2-3, with D tentatively TRBD2 (5 bases). V lost 1 base to trimming and J lost 2 bases, with 13 bases between them. Per the germline V gene, CDR1 is MGHDK and CDR2 is SYGVNS. CDR3 size: 16 residues. The CDR3 region is CASSEFLGGSTDTQYF. The CDR3 DNA sequence: TGTGCCAGCAGTGAATTCCTTGGCGGGTCCACAGATACGCAGTATTTT.

The chain's CDR3 is CASSLYRAMNTEAFF. The CDR3 nucleotides are TGCGCCAGCAGCTTGTACAGGGCCATGAACACTGAAGCTTTCTTT. The V and J genes are TRBV5-1 and TRBJ1-1; D is possibly TRBD1 (6 bases). The CDR3 spans 15 residues. The germline CDR1 and CDR2 sequences are SGHRS and YFSETQ. The V end was cut by 1 base, the J end by 0 bases, with 10 bases between.

The rearrangement uses TRBV28 and TRBJ1-5; D is possibly TRBD1 (6 bases). The germline gives CDR1 MDHEN, CDR2 SYDVKM. There are 16 residues in the CDR3. V was pared by 6 bases and J by 0 bases, with 15 bases between. The CDR3 reads CASSTGQRDSNQPQHF. CDR3 bases: TGTGCCAGCAGCACTGGACAGAGAGATAGCAATCAGCCCCAGCATTTT.

The chain carries TRBV7-2 and TRBJ2-1; 7 bases are shared with TRBD2. The CDR3 length is 15 residues. J gave up 1 base and V 0 bases, and 0 bases lay outside the gene matches. Germline V gene lookup returns CDR1 SGHTA and CDR2 FQGNSA. The DNA of the CDR3 is TGTGCCAGCAGCTTAGCAGCGGGGTCCTACAATGAGCAGTTCTTC. The encoded protein is CASSLAAGSYNEQFF.

The DNA of the CDR3 is TGTGCCAGCAGCGGTTATGGGGAGGTCTACAATGAGCAGTTCTTC. This translates into CASSGYGEVYNEQFF. This rearrangement joins TRBV9 to TRBJ2-1, with a weak D call TRBD2 (6 bases). CDR3 length: 15 amino acids. The V end was cut by 3 bases, the J end by 3 bases, with 13 bases between. Germline V lookup: CDR1 SGDLS, CDR2 YYNGEE.

The DNA of the CDR3 is TGTGCCAGCAGGAGGACGGTACAAGAGACCCAGTACTTC. It is translated as CASRRTVQETQYF. The chain links TRBV6-5 to TRBJ2-5; D gene unclear. V was pared by 6 bases and J by 2 bases, with 10 bases between. From germline, CDR1 is MNHEY and CDR2 SVGAGI. This CDR3 is 13 amino acids long.

The gene calls are TRBV27 and TRBJ2-7, with 8 bases matching TRBD1. With V trimmed by 6 bases and J by 1 base, 5 bases remained unmatched. Germline CDR1 reads MNHEY; CDR2 reads SMNVEV (reference sequence). CDR3 size: 14 residues. CDR3 sequence reads: CASRPGQVSYEQYF. In nucleotides, the CDR3 is TGTGCCAGCAGACCGGGACAGGTGTCCTACGAGCAGTACTTC.

The rearrangement joins TRBV6-5 to TRBJ1-2, with D hard to call. The germline V gene encodes CDR1 MNHEY and CDR2 SVGAGI. Trimming stripped 0 bases from V and 4 bases from J, with 6 bases between. CDR3 length: 13 residues. The CDR3 protein is CASSYSRSYGYTF. The CDR3 DNA sequence: TGTGCCAGCAGTTACTCACGGAGCTATGGCTACACCTTC.

V is TRBV5-6 and J is TRBJ1-2; possible D gene TRBD1, 5 bases. Germline V CDR1 and CDR2: SGHDT, YYEEEE. V was cut by 4 bases and J by 3 bases, with 19 bases left in between. This CDR3 region has 16 residues. CDR3 sequence reads: CASSPLGWGADYGYTF. CDR3 DNA: TGTGCCAGCAGCCCCCTCGGGTGGGGCGCAGACTATGGCTACACCTTC.

The V gene is TRBV7-2, the J gene TRBJ2-3; D is unclear. Trimming took 4 bases from V and 0 from J, leaving 5 bases between them. The CDR3 is 13 residues long. Germline loops: CDR1 SGHTA, CDR2 FQGNSA. Here the CDR3 DNA reads TGTGCCAGCAGCTGGACCAGCACAGATACGCAGTATTTT. Translated: CASSWTSTDTQYF.

V and J are TRBV7-9 and TRBJ2-4; D is undetermined. The CDR3 length is 16 residues. Germline values: CDR1 SEHNR, CDR2 FQNEAQ (reference sequence). V was cut by 5 bases and J by 0 bases, with 14 bases left in between. In DNA form, the CDR3 reads TGTGCCAGCAGCGGGCCCGAGGCCCTAGCCAAAAACATTCAGTACTTC. Translated, it gives CASSGPEALAKNIQYF.

The chain joins TRBV28 to TRBJ1-1; 9 bases agree with TRBD1. Germline V lookup: CDR1 MDHEN, CDR2 SYDVKM. J lost 0 bases, V lost 4 bases, and 3 bases had no gene match. CDR3 size: 15 residues. For the CDR3, the DNA is TGTGCCAGCAGTTCCCGACAGGGGGTGAACACTGAAGCTTTCTTT. Protein product: CASSSRQGVNTEAFF.

This clone was detected only a few times. The chain employs TRBV18 and TRBJ1-6; D remains unclear. CDR3 length: 16 amino acids. Germline assignment: CDR1 KGHSH and CDR2 LQKENI. Between the trimmed V and J ends, which lost 3 bases and 8 bases, there was a span of 17 bases. In DNA, the CDR3 is TGTGCCAGCTCACCGGGCCCGACGGGTCGGGATTCACCCCTCCACTTT. Translated, it gives CASSPGPTGRDSPLHF.

The chain links TRBV6-4 to TRBJ2-2; the match to TRBD1 covers 8 bases. Germline V gene lookup returns CDR1 MRHNA and CDR2 SNTAGT. V gave up 2 bases and J gave up 3 bases; unmatched junction bases: 2. This CDR3 is 15 amino acids long. The CDR3 DNA is TGTGCCAGCAGTGACGCGACAGGGGACACCGGGGAGCTGTTTTTT. This gives the protein CASSDATGDTGELFF.

CDR3 loop: CASNSRAGPGELFF. CDR3 DNA: TGTGCCAGTAACAGTAGAGCGGGGCCCGGGGAGCTGTTTTTT. The chain recombines TRBV19 with TRBJ2-2, with 7 nucleotides matching TRBD2. The germline V gene encodes CDR1 LNHDA and CDR2 SQIVND (reference sequence). The CDR3 is made up of 14 amino acids. With V trimmed by 7 bases and J by 6 bases, 8 bases remained unmatched.

The gene calls are TRBV4-1 and TRBJ2-5; D possibly matches TRBD1 or TRBD2 (8 bases each). Trimming stripped 2 bases from V and 7 bases from J, with 29 bases between. The CDR3 covers 19 residues. Germline assignment: CDR1 MGHRA and CDR2 YSYEKL. CDR3 loop: CASSQNGQGRLASRGTQYF. DNA for the CDR3: TGCGCCAGCAGCCAAAATGGACAGGGAAGACTAGCGTCACGGGGGACCCAGTACTTC.